Reported below is one T cell receptor beta chain. As yet, its antigen is unknown. This record comes from a study of T-cell reconstitution after alpha-beta-depleted transplantation in children. Study-wide points: T-cell counts and diversity were attributed mostly to newly produced T cells one year after transplant. Recipient T cells and thymic progenitors that survived were the source of the high TCRbeta diversity seen at day 60 in some patients. Alpha-beta T cells present about two months after transplant were reported to originate from several hundred expanded graft clones.

A TCRbeta library incorporating unique molecular identifiers was prepared. Via MiXCR, TCRdb re-called the PCR reads, giving one row per CDR3 protein. Here the sample spans hundreds of thousands of distinct CDR3 sequences, roughly 11% being singletons. This CDR3 comprises 11 residues. V lost 1 base, J lost 8 bases, and 8 bases lay in between. CDR1 and CDR2 (germline): GTSNPN, SVGIG (reference sequence). This TCR was sampled from a child under two years old with acute myeloid leukemia, due to receive a stem cell transplant. Sequenced here: PBMCs, sampled before TCRalphabeta/CD19-depleted stem cell transplant. The rearrangement links TRBV30 to TRBJ1-1; D gene unclear. CDR3 bases: TGTGCCTGGAGTGAGAGAGAAGAAGCTTTCTTT. This encodes CAWSEREEAFF.